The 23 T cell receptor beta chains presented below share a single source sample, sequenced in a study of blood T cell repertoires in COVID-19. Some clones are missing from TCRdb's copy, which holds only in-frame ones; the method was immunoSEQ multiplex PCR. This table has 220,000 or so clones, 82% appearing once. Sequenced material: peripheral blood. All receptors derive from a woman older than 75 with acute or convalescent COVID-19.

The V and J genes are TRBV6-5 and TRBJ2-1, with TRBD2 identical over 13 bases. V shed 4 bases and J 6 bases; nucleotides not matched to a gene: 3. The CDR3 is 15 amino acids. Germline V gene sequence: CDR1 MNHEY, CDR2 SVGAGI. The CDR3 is CASSSRLAGGNEQFF. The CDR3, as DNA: TGTGCCAGCAGTTCCAGACTAGCGGGGGGCAATGAGCAGTTCTTC.

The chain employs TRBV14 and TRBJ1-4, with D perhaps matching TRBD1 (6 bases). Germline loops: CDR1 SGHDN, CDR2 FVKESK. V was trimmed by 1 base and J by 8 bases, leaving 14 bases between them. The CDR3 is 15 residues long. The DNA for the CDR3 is TGTGCCAGCAGCCAAGCGTCAGGGGATGAGGAAAAACTGTTTTTT. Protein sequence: CASSQASGDEEKLFF.

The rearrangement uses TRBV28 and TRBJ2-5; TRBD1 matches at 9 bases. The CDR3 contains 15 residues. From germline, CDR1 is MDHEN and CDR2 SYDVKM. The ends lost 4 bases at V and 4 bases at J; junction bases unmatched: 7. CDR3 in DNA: TGTGCCAGCAGTTCCCGTGGACAGGGGATAGAGACCCAGTACTTC. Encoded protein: CASSSRGQGIETQYF.

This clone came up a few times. The CDR3 DNA reads as TGCAGTGCTAGTAACAGGGGATGGAACACTGAAGCTTTCTTT. This sequence encodes CSASNRGWNTEAFF. The chain has TRBV20-1 and TRBJ1-1, with 7 bases that match TRBD1. With V trimmed by 3 bases and J by 1 base, 5 bases remained unmatched. The CDR3 totals 14 residues. The germline V gene encodes CDR1 DFQATT and CDR2 SNEGSKA (reference sequence).

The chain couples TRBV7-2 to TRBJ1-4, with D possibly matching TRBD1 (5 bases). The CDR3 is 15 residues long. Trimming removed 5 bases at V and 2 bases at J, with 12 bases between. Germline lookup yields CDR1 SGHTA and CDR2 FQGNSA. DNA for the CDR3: TGTGCCAGCAGCGGAGGGGTAGGGACTAATGAAAAACTGTTTTTT. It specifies CASSGGVGTNEKLFF.

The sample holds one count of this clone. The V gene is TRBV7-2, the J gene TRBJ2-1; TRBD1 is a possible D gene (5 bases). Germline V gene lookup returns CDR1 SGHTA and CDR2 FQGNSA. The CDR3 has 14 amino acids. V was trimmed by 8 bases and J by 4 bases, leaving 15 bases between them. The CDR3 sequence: CASVLGAGYNEQFF. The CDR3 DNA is TGTGCCAGCGTCCTAGGGGCAGGGTACAATGAGCAGTTCTTC.

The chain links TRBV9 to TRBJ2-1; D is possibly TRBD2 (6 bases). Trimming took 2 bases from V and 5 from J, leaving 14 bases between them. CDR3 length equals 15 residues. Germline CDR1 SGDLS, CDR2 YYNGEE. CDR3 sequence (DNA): TGTGCCAGCAGCGTTGACTGGGCGGGGCACAATGAGCAGTTCTTC. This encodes CASSVDWAGHNEQFF.

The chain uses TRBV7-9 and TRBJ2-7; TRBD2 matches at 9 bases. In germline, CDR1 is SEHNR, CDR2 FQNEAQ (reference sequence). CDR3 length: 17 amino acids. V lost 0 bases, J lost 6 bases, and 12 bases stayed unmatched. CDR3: CASSLAHTIAGVSEQYF. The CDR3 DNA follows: TGTGCCAGCAGCTTAGCACACACAATAGCGGGAGTCTCCGAGCAGTACTTC.

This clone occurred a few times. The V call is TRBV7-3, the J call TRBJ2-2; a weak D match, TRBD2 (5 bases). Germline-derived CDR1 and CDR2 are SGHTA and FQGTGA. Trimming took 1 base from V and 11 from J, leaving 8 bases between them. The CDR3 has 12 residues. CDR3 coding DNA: TGTGCCAGCAGCTTAAATGGGAGAGAGCTGTTTTTT. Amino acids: CASSLNGRELFF.

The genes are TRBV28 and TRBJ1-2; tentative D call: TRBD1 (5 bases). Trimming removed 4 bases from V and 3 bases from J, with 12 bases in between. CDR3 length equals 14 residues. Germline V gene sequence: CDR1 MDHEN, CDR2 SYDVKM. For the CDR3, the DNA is TGTGCCAGCAGTTGGGTGGGGGAGGACTATGGCTACACCTTC. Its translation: CASSWVGEDYGYTF.

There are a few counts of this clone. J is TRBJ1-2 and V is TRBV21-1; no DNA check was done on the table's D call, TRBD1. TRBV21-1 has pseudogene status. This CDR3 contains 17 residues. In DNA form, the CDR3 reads TGTGCCAGCAGCACCCTCAAGGGACAGGGTCTTCTTGATGGCTACACCTTC. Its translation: CASSTLKGQGLLDGYTF.

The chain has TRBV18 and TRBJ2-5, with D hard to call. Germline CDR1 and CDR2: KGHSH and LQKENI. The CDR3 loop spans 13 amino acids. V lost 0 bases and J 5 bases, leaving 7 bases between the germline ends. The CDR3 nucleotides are TGTGCCAGCTCACCACCGACGCGGGAGACCCAGTACTTC. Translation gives CASSPPTRETQYF.

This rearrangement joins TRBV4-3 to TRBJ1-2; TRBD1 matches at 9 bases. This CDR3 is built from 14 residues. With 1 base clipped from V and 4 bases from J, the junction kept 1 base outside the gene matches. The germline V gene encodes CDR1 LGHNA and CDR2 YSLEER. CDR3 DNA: TGCGCCAGCAGCCAAGGGGACAGGGCCTATGGCTACACCTTC. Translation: CASSQGDRAYGYTF.

The CDR3 coding sequence is TGTGCCAGCAGTGAAAGGGAGGTTGGGTATGGCTACACCTTC. Translated: CASSEREVGYGYTF. The rearrangement uses TRBV6-1 and TRBJ1-2, with no clear D. The CDR3 runs to 14 residues. CDR1 is MNHNS, CDR2 SASEGT, per germline. V gave up 2 bases and J gave up 5 bases, with 12 bases separating them.

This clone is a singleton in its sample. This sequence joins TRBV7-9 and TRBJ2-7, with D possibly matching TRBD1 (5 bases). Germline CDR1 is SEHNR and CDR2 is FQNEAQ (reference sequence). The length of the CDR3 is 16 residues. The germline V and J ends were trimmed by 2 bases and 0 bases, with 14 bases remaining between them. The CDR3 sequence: CASSLMGQKTSYEQYF. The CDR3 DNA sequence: TGTGCCAGCAGCTTAATGGGGCAGAAAACCTCCTACGAGCAGTACTTC.

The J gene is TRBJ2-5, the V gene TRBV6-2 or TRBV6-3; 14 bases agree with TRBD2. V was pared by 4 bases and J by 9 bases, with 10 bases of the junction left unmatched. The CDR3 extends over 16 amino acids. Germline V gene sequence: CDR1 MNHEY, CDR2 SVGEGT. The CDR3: CASSLGLAGAMGAQYF. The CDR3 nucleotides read TGTGCCAGCAGTTTGGGACTAGCGGGGGCGATGGGGGCCCAGTACTTC.

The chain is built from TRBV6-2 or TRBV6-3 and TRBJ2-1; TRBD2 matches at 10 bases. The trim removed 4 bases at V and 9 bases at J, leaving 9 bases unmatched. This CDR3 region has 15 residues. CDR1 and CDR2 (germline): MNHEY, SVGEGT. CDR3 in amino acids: CASSFISGGAFEQFF. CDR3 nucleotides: TGTGCCAGCAGTTTTATAAGCGGGGGGGCCTTTGAGCAGTTCTTC.

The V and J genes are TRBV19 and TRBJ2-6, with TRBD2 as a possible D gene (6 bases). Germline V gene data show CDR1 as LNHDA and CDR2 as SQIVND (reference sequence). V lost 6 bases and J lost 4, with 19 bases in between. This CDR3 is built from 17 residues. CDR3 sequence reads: CASRKLTPGRGANVLTF. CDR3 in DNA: TGTGCCAGTAGAAAATTAACTCCAGGGAGGGGGGCCAACGTCCTGACTTTC.

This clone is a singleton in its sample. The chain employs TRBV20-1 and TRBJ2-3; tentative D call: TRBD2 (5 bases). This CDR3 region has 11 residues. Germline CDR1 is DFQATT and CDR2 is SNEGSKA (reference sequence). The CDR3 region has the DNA TGCAGCCTAGCATTAGGAGATACGCAGTATTTT. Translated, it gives CSLALGDTQYF.

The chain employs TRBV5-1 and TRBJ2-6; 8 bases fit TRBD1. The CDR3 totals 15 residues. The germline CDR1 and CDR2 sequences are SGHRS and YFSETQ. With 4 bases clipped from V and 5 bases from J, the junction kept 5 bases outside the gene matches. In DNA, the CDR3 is TGCGCCAGCAGCAAGACAGGGGAGAGGGCCAACGTCCTGACTTTC. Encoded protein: CASSKTGERANVLTF.

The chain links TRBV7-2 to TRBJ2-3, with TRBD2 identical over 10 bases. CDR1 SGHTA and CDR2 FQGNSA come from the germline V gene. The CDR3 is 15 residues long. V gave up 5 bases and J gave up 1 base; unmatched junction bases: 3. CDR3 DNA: TGTGCCAGCAGCAGACTAGCGGGCCGCACAGATACGCAGTATTTT. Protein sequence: CASSRLAGRTDTQYF.

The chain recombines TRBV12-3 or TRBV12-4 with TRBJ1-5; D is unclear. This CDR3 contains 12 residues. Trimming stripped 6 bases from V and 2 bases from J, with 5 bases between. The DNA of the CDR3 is TGTGCCAGCAGAGGAGGCAATCAGCCCCAGCATTTT. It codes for CASRGGNQPQHF.

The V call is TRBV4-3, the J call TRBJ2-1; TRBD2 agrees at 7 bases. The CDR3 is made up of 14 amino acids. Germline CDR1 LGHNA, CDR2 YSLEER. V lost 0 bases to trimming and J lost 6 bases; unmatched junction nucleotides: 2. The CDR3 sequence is CASSQELASNEQFF. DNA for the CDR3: TGCGCCAGCAGCCAAGAACTAGCGTCCAATGAGCAGTTCTTC.